A single sample gave rise to the 9 T cell receptor beta chains below, sequenced in a study of siplizumab effects on memory and regulatory T cells. TCRdb's copy holds only in-frame clones and misses some; the assay was immunoSEQ multiplex PCR. The profile covers approximately 100,000 clones, with about 93% appearing a single time and roughly 0.15% taken by the ten largest. The specimen sequenced was non-Treg CD4+ T cells sorted from blood. The receptors here all came from a human donor in good health.

The V and J genes are TRBV28 and TRBJ2-7, with D unresolved. V lost 2 bases to trimming and J lost 0 bases, with 11 bases between them. Germline V lookup: CDR1 MDHEN, CDR2 SYDVKM. The CDR3 is made up of 15 amino acids. In DNA form, the CDR3 reads TGTGCCAGCAGTTTACAATCCTTAAGCTCCTACGAGCAGTACTTC. Its protein is CASSLQSLSSYEQYF. Filled out from reference TRBV28 and TRBJ2-7, the complete variable domain reads DVKVTQSSRYLVKRTGEKVFLECVQDMDHENMFWYRQDPGLGLRLIYFSYDVKMKEKGDIPEGYSVSREKKERFSLILESASTNQTSMYLCASSLQSLSSYEQYFGPGTRLTVT.

This clone appeared once. The V and J genes are TRBV2 and TRBJ1-2, with D possibly being TRBD1 (5 bases). With 8 bases removed from V and 4 bases from J, the gap between germline ends came to 17 bases. CDR1 is SNHLY and CDR2 is FYNNEI in the germline V gene. CDR3 size: 14 residues. CDR3 residues: CASFPSDKSYGYTF. In nucleotides, the CDR3 is TGTGCCAGCTTCCCCTCGGACAAGTCCTATGGCTACACCTTC.

The rearrangement links TRBV5-1 to TRBJ2-1; 9 positions match TRBD2. The CDR3 contains 16 residues. From germline, CDR1 is SGHRS and CDR2 YFSETQ. Unmatched junction bases numbered 2, after V lost 0 bases and J lost 1 base. CDR3 DNA: TGCGCCAGCAGCTTGGTAGCGGGGGAGTCCTACAATGAGCAGTTCTTC. Protein sequence: CASSLVAGESYNEQFF.

The chain carries TRBV4-2 and TRBJ2-3; D gene uncertain. There are 15 residues in the CDR3. Trimming removed 0 bases from V and 1 base from J, with 8 bases in between. Germline CDR1 is LGHNA and CDR2 is YNFKEQ. The CDR3 protein is CASSQDRAGTDTQYF. In DNA form, the CDR3 reads TGTGCCAGCAGCCAAGATAGGGCCGGCACAGATACGCAGTATTTT.

This rearrangement joins TRBV6-5 to TRBJ2-7; D is ambiguous. There are 13 residues in the CDR3. Per germline, CDR1 MNHEY and CDR2 SVGAGI. V was shortened by 6 bases and J by 5 bases, with 14 bases between the two germline ends. The CDR3 loop reads CASSPSRSHEQYF. CDR3 bases: TGTGCCAGCAGCCCTTCAAGGTCGCACGAGCAGTACTTC.

This chain joins TRBV5-6 and TRBJ1-6; 9 positions agree with TRBD1. Germline CDR1 and CDR2: SGHDT and YYEEEE. The CDR3 spans 16 residues. V lost 0 bases to trimming and J lost 9 bases; unmatched junction nucleotides: 7. Here the CDR3 reads CASSLGGTGLGSPLHF. The CDR3 DNA reads as TGTGCCAGCAGCTTGGGGGGGACAGGGTTGGGTTCACCCCTCCACTTT. Based on the CDR3 plus reference TRBV5-6 and TRBJ1-6, the full variable domain is DAGVTQSPTHLIKTRGQQVTLRCSPKSGHDTVSWYQQALGQGPQFIFQYYEEEERQRGNFPDRFSGHQFPNYSSELNVNALLLGDSALYLCASSLGGTGLGSPLHFGNGTRLTVT.

The chain links TRBV7-9 to TRBJ1-6; possible D gene TRBD1, 6 bases. Per germline, CDR1 SEHNR and CDR2 FQNEAQ (reference sequence). Deletions cut 4 bases from V and 0 bases from J, with 10 bases between. This CDR3 spans 16 amino acids. The CDR3 DNA is TGTGCCAGCAGCTCAGGGGAGAGCTCCTATAATTCACCCCTCCACTTT. This encodes CASSSGESSYNSPLHF.

This chain connects TRBV19 to TRBJ1-5; D remains unclear. Trimming removed 3 bases at V and 4 bases at J, with 7 bases between. Germline CDR1 and CDR2: LNHDA and SQIVND (reference sequence). The CDR3 is 13 residues long. The CDR3 bases are TGTGCCAGTAGTATCGTCGCGAATCAGCCCCAGCATTTT. Encoded protein: CASSIVANQPQHF. Full variable domain (rest looked up from reference TRBV19 and TRBJ1-5): DGGITQSPKYLFRKEGQNVTLSCEQNLNHDAMYWYRQDPGQGLRLIYYSQIVNDFQKGDIAEGYSVSREKKESFPLTVTSAQKNPTAFYLCASSIVANQPQHFGDGTRLSIL.

The chain couples TRBV18 to TRBJ2-7; the D gene could be TRBD1 or TRBD2 (5 bases each). Germline-derived CDR1 and CDR2 are KGHSH and LQKENI. V lost 4 bases, J lost 0 bases, and 10 bases lay in between. The CDR3 totals 14 residues. The CDR3 protein is CASSLRDGSYEQYF. The CDR3 coding sequence is TGTGCCAGCTCACTACGGGACGGCTCCTACGAGCAGTACTTC.